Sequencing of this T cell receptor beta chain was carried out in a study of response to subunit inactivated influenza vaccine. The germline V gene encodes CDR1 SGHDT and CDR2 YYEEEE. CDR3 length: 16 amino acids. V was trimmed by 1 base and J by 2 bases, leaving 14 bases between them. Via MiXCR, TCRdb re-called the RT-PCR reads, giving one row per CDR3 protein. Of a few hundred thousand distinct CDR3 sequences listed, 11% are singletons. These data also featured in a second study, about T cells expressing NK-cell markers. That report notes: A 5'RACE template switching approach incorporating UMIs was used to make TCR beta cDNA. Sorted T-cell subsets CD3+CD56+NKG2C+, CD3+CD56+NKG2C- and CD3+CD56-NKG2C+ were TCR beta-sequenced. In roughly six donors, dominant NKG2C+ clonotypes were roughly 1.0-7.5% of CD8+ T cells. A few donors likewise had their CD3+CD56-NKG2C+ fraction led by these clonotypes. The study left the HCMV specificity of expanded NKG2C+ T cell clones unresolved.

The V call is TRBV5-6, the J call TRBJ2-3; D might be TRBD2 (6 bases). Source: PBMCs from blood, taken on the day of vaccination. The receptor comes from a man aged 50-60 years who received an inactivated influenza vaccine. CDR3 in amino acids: CASSLMGGGHTDTQYF. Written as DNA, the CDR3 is TGTGCCAGCAGCTTGATGGGGGGAGGCCACACAGATACGCAGTATTTT.